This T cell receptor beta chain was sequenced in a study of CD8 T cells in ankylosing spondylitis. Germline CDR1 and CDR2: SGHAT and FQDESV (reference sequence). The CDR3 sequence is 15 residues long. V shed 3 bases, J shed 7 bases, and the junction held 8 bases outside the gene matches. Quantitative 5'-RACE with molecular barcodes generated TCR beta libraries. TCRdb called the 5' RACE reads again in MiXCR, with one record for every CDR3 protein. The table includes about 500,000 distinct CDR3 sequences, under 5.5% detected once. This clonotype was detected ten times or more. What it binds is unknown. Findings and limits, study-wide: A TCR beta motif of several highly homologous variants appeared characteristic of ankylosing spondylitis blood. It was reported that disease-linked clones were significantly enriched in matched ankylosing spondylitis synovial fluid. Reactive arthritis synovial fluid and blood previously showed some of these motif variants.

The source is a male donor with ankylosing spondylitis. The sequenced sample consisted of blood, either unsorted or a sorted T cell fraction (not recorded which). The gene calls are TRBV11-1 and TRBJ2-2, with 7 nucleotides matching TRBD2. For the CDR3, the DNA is TGTGCCAGCAGCTTCGGCGGGAGTATAATCGGGGAGCTGTTTTTT. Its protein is CASSFGGSIIGELFF. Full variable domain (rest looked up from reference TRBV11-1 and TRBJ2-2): EAEVAQSPRYKITEKSQAVAFWCDPISGHATLYWYRQILGQGPELLVQFQDESVVDDSQLPKDRFSAERLKGVDSTLKIQPAELGDSAMYLCASSFGGSIIGELFFGEGSRLTVL.